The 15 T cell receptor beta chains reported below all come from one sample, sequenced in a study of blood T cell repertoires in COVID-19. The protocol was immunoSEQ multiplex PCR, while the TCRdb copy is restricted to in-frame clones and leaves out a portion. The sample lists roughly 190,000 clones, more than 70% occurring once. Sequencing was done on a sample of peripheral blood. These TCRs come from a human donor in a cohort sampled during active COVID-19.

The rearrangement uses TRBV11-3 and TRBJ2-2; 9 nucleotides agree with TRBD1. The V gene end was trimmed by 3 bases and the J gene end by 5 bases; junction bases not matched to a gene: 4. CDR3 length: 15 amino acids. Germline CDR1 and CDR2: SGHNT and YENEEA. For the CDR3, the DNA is TGTGCCAGCAGCTTTGGACAGGGGCAGACCGGGGAGCTGTTTTTT. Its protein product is CASSFGQGQTGELFF.

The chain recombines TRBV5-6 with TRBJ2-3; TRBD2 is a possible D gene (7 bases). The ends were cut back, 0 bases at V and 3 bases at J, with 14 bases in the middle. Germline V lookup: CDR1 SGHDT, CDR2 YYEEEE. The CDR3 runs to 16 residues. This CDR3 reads CASSLEGGRLTDTQYF. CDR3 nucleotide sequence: TGTGCCAGCAGCTTGGAGGGGGGGCGGCTAACAGATACGCAGTATTTT.

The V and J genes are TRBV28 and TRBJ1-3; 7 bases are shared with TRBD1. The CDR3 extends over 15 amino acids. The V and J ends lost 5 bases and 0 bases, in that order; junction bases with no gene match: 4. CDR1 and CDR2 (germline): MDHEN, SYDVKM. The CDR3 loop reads CASSRDSSSGNTIYF. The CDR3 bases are TGTGCCAGCAGTCGGGACAGCAGCTCTGGAAACACCATATATTTT.

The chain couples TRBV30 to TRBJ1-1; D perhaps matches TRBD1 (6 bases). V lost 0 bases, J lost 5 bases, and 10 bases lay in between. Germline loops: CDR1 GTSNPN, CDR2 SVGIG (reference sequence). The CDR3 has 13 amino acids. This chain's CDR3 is CAWSVTGRTEAFF. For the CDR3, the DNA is TGTGCCTGGAGTGTCACAGGGCGTACTGAAGCTTTCTTT.

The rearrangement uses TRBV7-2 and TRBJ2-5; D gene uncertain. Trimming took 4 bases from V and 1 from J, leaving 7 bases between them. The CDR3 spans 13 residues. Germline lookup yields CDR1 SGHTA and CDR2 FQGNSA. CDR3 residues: CASSSRSQETQYF. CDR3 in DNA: TGTGCCAGCAGCTCCCGCAGCCAAGAGACCCAGTACTTC.

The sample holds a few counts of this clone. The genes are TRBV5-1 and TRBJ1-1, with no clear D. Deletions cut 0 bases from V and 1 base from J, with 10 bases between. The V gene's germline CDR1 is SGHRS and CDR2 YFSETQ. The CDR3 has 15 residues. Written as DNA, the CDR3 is TGCGCCAGCAGCTTGGGAGCCAGGAAGAACACTGAAGCTTTCTTT. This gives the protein CASSLGARKNTEAFF.

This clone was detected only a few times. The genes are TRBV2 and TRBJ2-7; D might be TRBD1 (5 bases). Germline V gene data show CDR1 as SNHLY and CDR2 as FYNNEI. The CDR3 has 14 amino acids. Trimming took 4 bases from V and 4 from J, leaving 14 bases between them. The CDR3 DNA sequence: TGTGCCAGCAGTGTGTCAAGGGGCTTGTACGAGCAGTACTTC. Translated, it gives CASSVSRGLYEQYF.

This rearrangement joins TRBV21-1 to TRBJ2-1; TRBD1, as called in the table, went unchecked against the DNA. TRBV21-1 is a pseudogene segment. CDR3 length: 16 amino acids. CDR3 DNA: TGTGCCAGCAGCAAAAGGGGCAGTAGGGGGAGCGATGAGCAGTTCTTC. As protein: CASSKRGSRGSDEQFF.

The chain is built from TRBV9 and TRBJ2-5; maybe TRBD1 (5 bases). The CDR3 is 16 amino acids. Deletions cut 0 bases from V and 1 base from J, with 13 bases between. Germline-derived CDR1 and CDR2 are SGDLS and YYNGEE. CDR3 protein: CASSVDRTNTQETQYF. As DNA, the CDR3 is TGTGCCAGCAGCGTAGACAGGACAAACACCCAAGAGACCCAGTACTTC.

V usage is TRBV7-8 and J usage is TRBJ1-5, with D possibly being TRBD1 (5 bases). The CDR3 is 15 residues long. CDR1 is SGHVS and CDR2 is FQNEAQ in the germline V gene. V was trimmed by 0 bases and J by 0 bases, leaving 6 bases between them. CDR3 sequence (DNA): TGTGCCAGCAGCTTAGCGGGGCATAGCAATCAGCCCCAGCATTTT. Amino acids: CASSLAGHSNQPQHF.

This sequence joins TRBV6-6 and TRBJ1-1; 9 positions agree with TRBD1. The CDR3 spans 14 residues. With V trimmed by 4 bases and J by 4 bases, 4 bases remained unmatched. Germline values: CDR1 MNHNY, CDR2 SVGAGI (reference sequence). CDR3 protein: CASSSNRGLTEAFF. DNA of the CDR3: TGTGCCAGCAGTTCAAACAGGGGGCTCACTGAAGCTTTCTTT.

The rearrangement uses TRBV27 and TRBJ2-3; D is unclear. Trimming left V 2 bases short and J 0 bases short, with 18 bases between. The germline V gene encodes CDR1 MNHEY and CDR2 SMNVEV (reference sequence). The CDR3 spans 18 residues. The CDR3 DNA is TGTGCCAGCAGTTTAGGAATGTACAGATCAAAGAGCACAGATACGCAGTATTTT. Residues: CASSLGMYRSKSTDTQYF.

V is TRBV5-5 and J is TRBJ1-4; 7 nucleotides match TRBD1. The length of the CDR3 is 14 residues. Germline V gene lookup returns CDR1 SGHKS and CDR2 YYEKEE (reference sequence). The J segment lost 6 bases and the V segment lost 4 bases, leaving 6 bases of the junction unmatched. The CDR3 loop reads CASSMTGTDEKLFF. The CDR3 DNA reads TGTGCCAGCAGCATGACCGGGACAGATGAAAAACTGTTTTTT.

For the CDR3, the DNA is TGTGCCAGCAGCCCCGACAGGTACGAGCAGTACTTC. Its translation: CASSPDRYEQYF. The rearrangement uses TRBV2 and TRBJ2-7, with a possible D match to TRBD1 (6 bases). CDR1 is SNHLY and CDR2 is FYNNEI in the germline V gene. The CDR3 length is 12 residues. The germline V and J ends were trimmed by 6 bases and 4 bases, with 10 bases remaining between them.

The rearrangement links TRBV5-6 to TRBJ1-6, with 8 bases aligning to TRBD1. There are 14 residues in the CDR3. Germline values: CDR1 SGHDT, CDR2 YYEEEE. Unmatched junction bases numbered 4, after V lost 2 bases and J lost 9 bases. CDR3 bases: TGTGCCAGCAGCTTCGGGACAGGTGGTTCACCCCTCCACTTT. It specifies CASSFGTGGSPLHF.